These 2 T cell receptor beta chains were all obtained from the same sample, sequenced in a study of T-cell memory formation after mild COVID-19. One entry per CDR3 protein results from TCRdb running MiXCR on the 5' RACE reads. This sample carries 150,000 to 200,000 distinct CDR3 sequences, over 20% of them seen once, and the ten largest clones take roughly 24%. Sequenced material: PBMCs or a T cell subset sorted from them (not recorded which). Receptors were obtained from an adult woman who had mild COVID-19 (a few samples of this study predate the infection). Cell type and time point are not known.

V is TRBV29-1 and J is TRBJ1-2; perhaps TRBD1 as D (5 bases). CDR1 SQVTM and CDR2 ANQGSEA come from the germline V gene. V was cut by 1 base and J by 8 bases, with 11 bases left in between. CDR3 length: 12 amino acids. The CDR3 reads CSVEGQGWGYTF. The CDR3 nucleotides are TGCAGCGTTGAAGGGCAGGGTTGGGGCTACACCTTC.

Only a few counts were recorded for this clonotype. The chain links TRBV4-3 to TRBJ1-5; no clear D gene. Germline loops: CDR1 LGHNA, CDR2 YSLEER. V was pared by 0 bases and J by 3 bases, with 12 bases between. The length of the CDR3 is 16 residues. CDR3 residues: CASSQDREGTNQPQHF. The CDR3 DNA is TGCGCCAGCAGCCAAGATCGGGAGGGTACCAATCAGCCCCAGCATTTT.